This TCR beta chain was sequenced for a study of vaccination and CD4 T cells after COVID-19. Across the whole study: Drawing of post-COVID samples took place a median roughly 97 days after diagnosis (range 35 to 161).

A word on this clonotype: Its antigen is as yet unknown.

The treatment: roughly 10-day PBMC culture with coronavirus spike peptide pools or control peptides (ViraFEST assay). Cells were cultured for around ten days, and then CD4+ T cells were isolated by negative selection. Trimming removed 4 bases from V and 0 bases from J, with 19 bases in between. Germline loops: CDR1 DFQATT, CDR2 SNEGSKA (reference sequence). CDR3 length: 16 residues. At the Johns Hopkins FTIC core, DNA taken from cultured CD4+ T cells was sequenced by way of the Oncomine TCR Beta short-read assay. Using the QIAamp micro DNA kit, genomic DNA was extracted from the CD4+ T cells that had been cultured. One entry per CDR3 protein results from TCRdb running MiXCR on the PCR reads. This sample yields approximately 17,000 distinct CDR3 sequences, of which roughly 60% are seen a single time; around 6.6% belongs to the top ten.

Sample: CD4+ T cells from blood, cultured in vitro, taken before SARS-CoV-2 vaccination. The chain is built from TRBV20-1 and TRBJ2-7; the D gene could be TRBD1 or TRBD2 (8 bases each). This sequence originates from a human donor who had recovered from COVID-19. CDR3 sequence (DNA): TGCAGTGCTAACTTCCGGGGGGGACAGGCCTCCTACGAGCAGTACTTC. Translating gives CSANFRGGQASYEQYF.